The rows below give T cell receptor beta chains drawn from one sample of a study of beta chain features in type 1 diabetes. Method: immunoSEQ multiplex PCR; TCRdb's copy keeps in-frame clones and lacks some. The sample includes about 200,000 clones, under 13% of them seen just once. Specimen: central memory CD4+ T cells from blood. Receptor source: a man aged 18 to 29 in good health. Each CDR3 is given with its conserved first and last residue. The D gene is left open where the match is weak. Not every row has a clone size; where given, it reads once, few, many or a size class.

d_gene	v_gene	abundance	j_gene	CDR3nt	CDR3aa
.	TRBV7-2	.	TRBJ2-7	TGTGCCAGCAGGGCGAGGGGGGCGACCGACGAGCAGTACTTC	CASRARGATDEQYF
.	TRBV15	.	TRBJ1-4	TGTGCCACCAGCAGGGCCCGGACGAAGTCTTCAACTAATGAAAAACTGTTTTTT	CATSRARTKSSTNEKLFF
TRBD2	TRBV2	.	TRBJ2-4	TGTGCCAGCAGTGAAAATCCGGGGGGAGTCAAAAACATTCAGTACTTC	CASSENPGGVKNIQYF
TRBD1	TRBV5-1	.	TRBJ2-5	TGCGCCAGCAGCACCGACAGGGGCTACCAAGAGACCCAGTACTTC	CASSTDRGYQETQYF
.	TRBV5-1	.	TRBJ2-6	TGCGCCAGCAGCTTTAGCTCTGGGGCCAACGTCCTGACTTTC	CASSFSSGANVLTF
.	TRBV11-1	.	TRBJ1-1	TGTGCCAGCAGCTCTACCGGACAGTTGGAAACTGAAGCTTTCTTT	CASSSTGQLETEAFF
.	TRBV10-3	.	TRBJ2-1	TGTGCCATCAGTTACAAAGATGAGCAGTTCTTC	CAISYKDEQFF
.	TRBV2	.	TRBJ2-7	TGTGCCAGCAGTGAAGGGCTGGGGCAAGGCCCCCTCTACGAGCAGTACTTC	CASSEGLGQGPLYEQYF
.	TRBV2	few	TRBJ2-3	TGTGCCAGCAGTGTTATAGGGTACCCGGGCGGGCAGTATTTT	CASSVIGYPGGQYF
.	TRBV7-8	few	TRBJ2-5	TGTGCCAGCGGACCTAAAGAGACCCAGTACTTC	CASGPKETQYF
TRBD1	TRBV7-8	.	TRBJ2-7	TGTGCCAGCAGCCCTCAATACCTTGGACAGGATTCCTACGAGCAGTACTTC	CASSPQYLGQDSYEQYF
.	TRBV25-1	once	TRBJ1-2	TGTGCCAGCAGTGGACGATGGGGGATCGATGGCTACACCTTC	CASSGRWGIDGYTF
.	TRBV5-6	few	TRBJ1-1	TGTGCCAGCAGCTTGGGGCCGCAGGGCACTGAAGCTTTCTTT	CASSLGPQGTEAFF
.	TRBV2	few	TRBJ2-7	TGTGCCAGCAGTGTGGTCTACGAGCAGTACTTC	CASSVVYEQYF
TRBD2	TRBV7-7	.	TRBJ2-1	TGTGCCAGCAGCCCCGCGGGAGGCCCCTACAATGAGCAGTTCTTC	CASSPAGGPYNEQFF
TRBD2	TRBV28	few	TRBJ2-4	TGTGCCAGCCCCCGGGGGGTAGGCAAAAACATTCAGTACTTC	CASPRGVGKNIQYF
TRBD1	TRBV19	.	TRBJ2-1	TGTGCCAGTAGTCGGACAGGGGGCGCGAGCTCCTACAATGAGCAGTTCTTC	CASSRTGGASSYNEQFF
TRBD1	TRBV7-9	few	TRBJ2-7	TGTGCCAGCAGCTTAGGACAGGGGCTGGGCGAGCAGTACTTC	CASSLGQGLGEQYF
.	TRBV5-1	few	TRBJ2-1	TGCGCCAGCAGCTTGGAAACCGGGGTCTACAATGAGCAGTTCTTC	CASSLETGVYNEQFF
.	TRBV15	.	TRBJ1-3	TGTGCCACCAGCGCCTTCTCTGGAAACACCATATATTTT	CATSAFSGNTIYF
.	TRBV7-8	few	TRBJ1-1	TGTGCCAGCAGCTTAGCAGGGCCGAACACTGAAGCTTTCTTT	CASSLAGPNTEAFF
.	TRBV4-1	.	TRBJ2-3	TGCGCCAGCAGCCAAGGGACTCGGCCTAGGGGAACAGATACGCAGTATTTT	CASSQGTRPRGTDTQYF
.	TRBV10-2	few	TRBJ1-1	TGCGCCAGCAGTGACTTCGTACGGAAGAACACTGAAGCTTTCTTT	CASSDFVRKNTEAFF
.	TRBV30	many	TRBJ1-4	TGTGCCTGGGGGCCGGGACTACTAGATGAAAAACTGTTTTTT	CAWGPGLLDEKLFF
TRBD1	TRBV6-6	.	TRBJ1-5	TGTGCCAGCAGCCTCGACAGGGGGCTTGGTCAGCCCCAGCATTTT	CASSLDRGLGQPQHF
TRBD1	TRBV10-3	few	TRBJ2-5	TGTGCCATCGGACGACAGGGTAGCTCCAAAGAGACCCAGTACTTC	CAIGRQGSSKETQYF
.	TRBV5-4	.	TRBJ2-5	TGTGCCAGCAGCTTGGGGGGTAGTACCCAAGAGACCCAGTACTTC	CASSLGGSTQETQYF
.	TRBV18	.	TRBJ2-5	TGTGCCAGCTCACCAGCCCTTACCCAAGAGACCCAGTACTTC	CASSPALTQETQYF
.	TRBV2	few	TRBJ2-3	TGTGCCAGCAGGGGAACAGGAGCCCGCACAGATACGCAGTATTTT	CASRGTGARTDTQYF
TRBD1	TRBV27	many	TRBJ2-1	TGTGCCAGCAGTTGGATCGGTGGGACAGGGCTCTACAATGAGCAGTTCTTC	CASSWIGGTGLYNEQFF
TRBD1	TRBV30	many	TRBJ1-5	TGTGCCTGGAGTGTACGATCAGGGGGCGGTCAGCCCCAGCATTTT	CAWSVRSGGGQPQHF
.	TRBV7-2	.	TRBJ1-1	TGTGCCAGCAGCCCCAGGGGACATCGGAACACTGAAGCTTTCTTT	CASSPRGHRNTEAFF
.	TRBV4-3	many	TRBJ2-1	TGCGCCAGCAGCCAAGAAAACAGGAACAATGAGCAGTTCTTC	CASSQENRNNEQFF
TRBD2	TRBV7-2	.	TRBJ2-2	TGTGCCAGCAGCTTAGGACTAGCAGCCTTAACCGGGGAGCTGTTTTTT	CASSLGLAALTGELFF
.	TRBV5-1	.	TRBJ2-3	TGCGCCAGCAGCTTCTCAGCGCCAGACACAGATACGCAGTATTTT	CASSFSAPDTDTQYF
.	TRBV18	few	TRBJ2-1	TGTGCCAGCTCACCCAATCGGGACACCCACCAGTTCTTC	CASSPNRDTHQFF
TRBD1	TRBV29-1	.	TRBJ1-2	TGCAGCGTTGGGGACAGGGCTTCTGGCTACACCTTC	CSVGDRASGYTF
TRBD1	TRBV7-2	.	TRBJ1-5	TGTGCCAGCAGCGAGGGACAGGGCAATCAGCCCCAGCATTTT	CASSEGQGNQPQHF
.	TRBV29-1	.	TRBJ2-7	TGCAGCGGATACAGGGCCTCTGGAGAGCAGTACTTC	CSGYRASGEQYF
.	TRBV19	.	TRBJ1-5	TGTGCCAGTAGTATAAACCGGAATCAGCCCCAGCATTTT	CASSINRNQPQHF
TRBD1	TRBV29-1	.	TRBJ2-7	TGCAGCGTTGAACGGACAGGGGCGAGAGGTGAGCAGTACTTC	CSVERTGARGEQYF
TRBD2	TRBV7-3	.	TRBJ2-7	TGTGCCAGCAGCTCCGGGACTAGCGGGAGGAACGAGCAGTACTTC	CASSSGTSGRNEQYF
.	TRBV20-1	.	TRBJ2-1	TGCAGTGCTAGACGGGTGGAGCAGTTCTTC	CSARRVEQFF
.	TRBV7-9	.	TRBJ2-3	TGTGCCAGCAGCTCGGGAGCAACAGATACGCAGTATTTT	CASSSGATDTQYF
TRBD2	TRBV11-2	.	TRBJ2-1	TGTGCCAGCAGACCTCCGGGACTAGCGGGACTCAATGAGCAGTTCTTC	CASRPPGLAGLNEQFF
.	TRBV20-1	few	TRBJ2-1	TGCAGTGCTAGGTCTGGGAATGAGCAGTTCTTC	CSARSGNEQFF
.	TRBV9	many	TRBJ2-1	TGTGCCAGCAGCGTCACGACGGGCGGCAATGAGCAGTTCTTC	CASSVTTGGNEQFF
.	TRBV6-5	few	TRBJ1-3	TGTGCCAGCAGTTACTCACAGGCAGTGGGAAACACCATATATTTT	CASSYSQAVGNTIYF
TRBD2	TRBV29-1	.	TRBJ2-7	TGCAGCGTTGTCCCTCCGGAGGGGAGGGCCTACGAGCAGTACTTC	CSVVPPEGRAYEQYF
.	TRBV9	once	TRBJ1-1	TGTGCCAGCAGCGTCCATGGGGGGTCAACGGCTGAAGCTTTCTTT	CASSVHGGSTAEAFF
TRBD2	TRBV5-4	few	TRBJ2-3	TGTGCCAGCAGCGTAGCGGGAGCCCCTCCAGGCACAGATACGCAGTATTTT	CASSVAGAPPGTDTQYF
.	TRBV9	once	TRBJ2-7	TGTGCCAGCAGCCCAGCCGACGGGCGGATGTACGAGCAGTACTTC	CASSPADGRMYEQYF
.	TRBV13	many	TRBJ2-7	TGTGCCAGCAGCTTCGCTGCCGCTCCCGAGCAGTACTTC	CASSFAAAPEQYF
TRBD1	TRBV27	.	TRBJ2-3	TGTGCCAGCAGTCCCGGACAGGGGACAGATACGCAGTATTTT	CASSPGQGTDTQYF
TRBD2	TRBV4-2	.	TRBJ2-3	TGTGCCAGCAGCCTAGGACTAGACGCAGATACGCAGTATTTT	CASSLGLDADTQYF